The 27 T cell receptor beta chains below come from one sample, sequenced in a study of blood T cell repertoires in COVID-19. Clones were sequenced by immunoSEQ multiplex PCR, and TCRdb holds only the in-frame ones, with some missing. Of tens of thousands of clones in the sample, around 93% are singletons; the top ten hold approximately 5%. Sequencing input: peripheral blood. The receptors here all came from a human donor in a cohort sampled during active COVID-19.

V gene TRBV5-5 combines with J gene TRBJ1-2; the D is unclear. V shed 2 bases and J shed 8 bases, with 10 bases lying between them. In germline, CDR1 is SGHKS, CDR2 YYEKEE (reference sequence). This CDR3 is built from 12 residues. The CDR3, as DNA: TGTGCCAGCAGCTTTGAGGTCCAAGGCTACACCTTC. Residues: CASSFEVQGYTF.

The chain recombines TRBV19 with TRBJ1-5; possibly TRBD1 for D (5 bases). CDR3 size: 17 residues. From germline, CDR1 is LNHDA and CDR2 SQIVND (reference sequence). Trimming pared 5 bases from V and 4 bases from J, leaving 21 bases between. The CDR3 here is CASSSSVGGGRNQPQHF. In nucleotides, the CDR3 is TGTGCCAGTAGTTCATCCGTCGGGGGGGGAAGGAATCAGCCCCAGCATTTT.

V gene TRBV15 combines with J gene TRBJ1-3, with no clear D. The germline V gene has CDR1 LNHNV and CDR2 YYDKDF (reference sequence). The CDR3 is 14 residues long. The V end lost 0 bases, the J end lost 1 base, and 4 bases lay between the germline ends. CDR3 DNA: TGTGCCACCAGCAGAGATATTTCTGGAAACACCATATATTTT. Translating it yields CATSRDISGNTIYF.

The chain carries TRBV18 and TRBJ1-1; possible D gene TRBD1, 5 bases. CDR3 length equals 12 residues. Germline CDR1 is KGHSH and CDR2 is LQKENI. Trimming took 10 bases from V and 7 from J, leaving 16 bases between them. The CDR3 nucleotides are TGTGCCACACCGGCAGGGCGCATTGAAGCTTTCTTT. Translating gives CATPAGRIEAFF.

This rearrangement joins TRBV27 to TRBJ1-6, with 8 bases fitting TRBD1. CDR1 is MNHEY and CDR2 is SMNVEV in the germline V gene (reference sequence). The CDR3 loop spans 14 amino acids. The ends lost 6 bases at V and 7 bases at J; junction bases unmatched: 5. CDR3 protein: CASRAGTGNSPLHF. The DNA of the CDR3 is TGTGCCAGCAGGGCCGGGACAGGCAATTCACCCCTCCACTTT.

The J gene is TRBJ1-1, the V gene TRBV6-5; a weak D match, TRBD1 (5 bases). Germline assignment: CDR1 MNHEY and CDR2 SVGAGI. The V end lost 8 bases, the J end lost 1 base, and 11 bases lay between the germline ends. This CDR3 region has 13 residues. CDR3 DNA: TGTGCCAGCGGGAGGGGAGGGAACACTGAAGCTTTCTTT. It is translated as CASGRGGNTEAFF.

This clone came up once. The chain links TRBV6-5 to TRBJ1-6, with D perhaps matching TRBD1 (5 bases). V lost 5 bases and J lost 9, with 11 bases in between. Germline V lookup: CDR1 MNHEY, CDR2 SVGAGI. The CDR3 totals 13 residues. CDR3 residues: CASSPLGGSPLHF. CDR3 sequence (DNA): TGTGCCAGCAGTCCCCTCGGGGGTTCACCCCTCCACTTT.

This clone was seen more than once but under ten times. This chain links TRBV5-4 with TRBJ2-7, with 7 bases fitting TRBD2. The CDR3 is 13 amino acids. The germline V gene has CDR1 SGHNT and CDR2 YYREEE (reference sequence). In DNA, the CDR3 is TGTGCCAGCAGCTTGGCGTCAGGGACTACGAGAGTCGTC. It codes for CASSLASGTTRVV.

V is TRBV19 and J is TRBJ1-1, with 10 positions matching TRBD1. The V segment lost 6 bases and the J segment 3 bases; nucleotides outside the gene matches: 4. Germline V gives CDR1 LNHDA, CDR2 SQIVND (reference sequence). The CDR3 is made up of 14 amino acids. The CDR3 coding sequence is TGTGCCAGTAGACTGGGACAGGGGTACACTGAAGCTTTCTTT. Amino acids: CASRLGQGYTEAFF. Drawing the rest from reference TRBV19 and TRBJ1-1, the complete variable domain is DGGITQSPKYLFRKEGQNVTLSCEQNLNHDAMYWYRQDPGQGLRLIYYSQIVNDFQKGDIAEGYSVSREKKESFPLTVTSAQKNPTAFYLCASRLGQGYTEAFFGQGTRLTVV.

The gene calls are TRBV5-1 and TRBJ2-5; TRBD2 agrees at 15 bases. This CDR3 has 15 residues. Germline loops: CDR1 SGHRS, CDR2 YFSETQ. Trimming took 3 bases from V and 4 from J; bases not matched to a gene: 1. CDR3 in amino acids: CASSWGLAGGETQYF. CDR3 sequence (DNA): TGCGCCAGCAGCTGGGGACTAGCGGGAGGAGAGACCCAGTACTTC. Based on the CDR3 plus reference TRBV5-1 and TRBJ2-5, the full variable domain is KAGVTQTPRYLIKTRGQQVTLSCSPISGHRSVSWYQQTPGQGLQFLFEYFSETQRNKGNFPGRFSGRQFSNSRSEMNVSTLELGDSALYLCASSWGLAGGETQYFGPGTRLLVL.

CDR3 nucleotide sequence: TGTGCCAGCAGCTTAAACTTGGAAGAGACCCAGTACTTC. It codes for CASSLNLEETQYF. The chain recombines TRBV7-9 with TRBJ2-5; D call uncertain. Germline V CDR1 and CDR2: SEHNR, FQNEAQ (reference sequence). The CDR3 loop spans 13 amino acids. V lost 2 bases and J lost 3, with 7 bases in between.

The rearrangement uses TRBV7-9 and TRBJ2-7; the D gene is possibly TRBD2 (5 bases). Trimming stripped 0 bases from V and 0 bases from J, with 15 bases between. The CDR3 has 17 residues. Germline V gives CDR1 SEHNR, CDR2 FQNEAQ (reference sequence). CDR3 protein: CASSLAGEGSPSYEQYV. The CDR3 DNA follows: TGTGCCAGCAGCTTAGCAGGAGAGGGATCACCCTCCTACGAGCAGTACGTC.

The V call is TRBV13, the J call TRBJ1-1; TRBD1 might be the D (5 bases). Germline values: CDR1 PRHDT, CDR2 FYEKMQ (reference sequence). The ends were cut back, 2 bases at V and 9 bases at J, with 10 bases in the middle. The CDR3 covers 12 residues. The CDR3 sequence is CASSLQGRKAFF. CDR3 nucleotides: TGTGCCAGCAGCTTACAGGGAAGGAAAGCTTTCTTT.

The V and J genes are TRBV10-3 and TRBJ2-7, with 7 bases aligning to TRBD1. The CDR3 runs 17 residues. V was clipped by 0 bases and J by 0 bases; unmatched bases: 8. Germline V gives CDR1 ENHRY, CDR2 SYGVKD. The CDR3 DNA reads as TGTGCCATCAGTGAGTCGCCAGTCGGACAGGCCTCCTACGAGCAGTACGTC. This encodes CAISESPVGQASYEQYV.

This chain links TRBV5-1 with TRBJ1-6; 9 nucleotides line up with TRBD1. Germline CDR1 SGHRS, CDR2 YFSETQ. There are 20 residues in the CDR3. With V trimmed by 4 bases and J by 1 base, 15 bases remained unmatched. The CDR3 DNA is TGCGCCAGCAGCCCTTCATCCTTTACAGGGGGCGAGTCCTATAATTCACCCCTCCACTTT. Encoded protein: CASSPSSFTGGESYNSPLHF.

The chain is built from TRBV10-3 and TRBJ1-1, with D perhaps matching TRBD1 (5 bases). Trimming shortened V by 10 bases and J by 0 bases, and 9 bases separated the two germline ends. The CDR3 has 12 residues. Germline V gives CDR1 ENHRY, CDR2 SYGVKD. In nucleotides, the CDR3 is TGTGCCACTAGACAGATGAACACTGAAGCTTTCTTT. Its protein is CATRQMNTEAFF.

V is TRBV29-1 and J is TRBJ2-5; TRBD1 might be the D (5 bases). This CDR3 spans 16 amino acids. V lost 2 bases, J lost 5 bases, and 21 bases lay in between. The germline gives CDR1 SQVTM, CDR2 ANQGSEA. The CDR3 DNA is TGCAGCGTTGAATATCTATTGGGGCCGGGTATTGAGACCCAGTACTTC. It translates to CSVEYLLGPGIETQYF.

The chain is built from TRBV5-6 and TRBJ1-1; tentative D call: TRBD1 (6 bases). Between the trimmed V and J ends, which lost 2 bases and 4 bases, there was a span of 15 bases. Germline CDR1 SGHDT, CDR2 YYEEEE. The CDR3 runs to 15 residues. The CDR3 DNA reads TGTGCCAGCAGCTTTCACAGGGTTATCAGCACTGAAGCTTTCTTT. Residues: CASSFHRVISTEAFF.

V and J are TRBV27 and TRBJ2-3; no reliable D call. This CDR3 spans 15 amino acids. Trimming stripped 2 bases from V and 0 bases from J, with 9 bases between. CDR1 is MNHEY and CDR2 is SMNVEV in the germline V gene (reference sequence). The CDR3 nucleotides are TGTGCCAGCAGTTTACTCAGGTCCAGCACAGATACGCAGTATTTT. Residues: CASSLLRSSTDTQYF.

V gene TRBV3-1 (or the pseudogene TRBV3-2) combines with J gene TRBJ2-3; the match to TRBD2 covers 10 bases. From germline, CDR1 is LGHDT and CDR2 YNNKEL (reference sequence). The V gene end was trimmed by 1 base and the J gene end by 3 bases; junction bases not matched to a gene: 7. The CDR3 has 17 residues. In nucleotides, the CDR3 is TGTGCCAGCAGCCAAGCTCTAGCGGGGGTGGGTACAGATACGCAGTATTTT. Translating it yields CASSQALAGVGTDTQYF.

The chain recombines TRBV7-9 with TRBJ1-2; TRBD1 matches at 7 bases. CDR1 is SEHNR, CDR2 FQNEAQ, per germline (reference sequence). J was trimmed by 5 bases and V by 3 bases; bases with no gene match: 12. The CDR3 is 16 amino acids. CDR3 sequence: CASSFAQQGRRYGYTF. CDR3 bases: TGTGCCAGCAGCTTCGCACAACAGGGGAGACGGTATGGCTACACCTTC.

The chain recombines TRBV6-5 with TRBJ1-4, with D uncertain. V lost 8 bases to trimming and J lost 2 bases, with 9 bases between them. The CDR3 is made up of 13 amino acids. CDR1 and CDR2 from the germline V gene are MNHEY and SVGAGI. As DNA, the CDR3 is TGTGCCAGCGCAATCGGGACTAATGAAAAACTGTTTTTT. Translating gives CASAIGTNEKLFF.

This clone came up once. J is TRBJ2-3 and V is TRBV5-1; 14 bases agree with TRBD2. V lost 3 bases to trimming and J lost 3 bases; unmatched junction nucleotides: 0. Germline V gives CDR1 SGHRS, CDR2 YFSETQ. The CDR3 covers 15 residues. CDR3 sequence (DNA): TGCGCCAGCAGCTGGACTAGCGGGGGGACAGATACGCAGTATTTT. Amino acids: CASSWTSGGTDTQYF.

This clone occurred a few times. The chain joins TRBV1 to TRBJ2-1; TRBD2, the table's D call, lacks a check against the DNA. TRBV1 is reported as a pseudogene. The length of the CDR3 is 16 residues. Here the CDR3 reads CTSSGQRGGNYNEQFF. DNA of the CDR3: TGCACCAGCAGCGGCCAGCGGGGGGGCAATTATAATGAGCAGTTCTTC.

CDR3: CASSLEGSNSPLHF. CDR3 nucleotides: TGCGCCAGCAGCTTGGAAGGGAGCAATTCACCCCTCCACTTT. V gene TRBV5-1 combines with J gene TRBJ1-6; D unresolved. Germline values: CDR1 SGHRS, CDR2 YFSETQ. Trimming shortened V by 0 bases and J by 7 bases, and 8 bases separated the two germline ends. This CDR3 region has 14 residues.

A remark on this clone: At one end, the junction sequence differs from germline, possibly due to a read error. The V and J genes are TRBV12-3 or TRBV12-4 and TRBJ2-3; TRBD2 agrees at 9 bases. The CDR3 has 12 residues. The CDR3 DNA follows: TGTGCCAGCAGTTTCGGGAGGGCTAGCGGGGCGTTT. Its protein product is CASSFGRASGAF.

The chain joins TRBV28 to TRBJ1-4; D is unclear. Germline values: CDR1 MDHEN, CDR2 SYDVKM. Trimming stripped 11 bases from V and 3 bases from J, with 16 bases between. The CDR3 contains 14 residues. DNA for the CDR3: TGTGCCGGAAGCGACGGAGGATCTAATGAAAAACTGTTTTTT. Translated: CAGSDGGSNEKLFF.